A single sample gave rise to the 9 T cell receptor beta chains below, sequenced in a study of CD8 T cells in Susac syndrome (dated by TCRdb to about 2019). Library prep was done by the immunoSEQ multiplex PCR assay. RNA was extracted with the RNeasy kit and 0.5 to 1 ug was reverse transcribed using random hexamers. The public reads were reprocessed in TCRdb via fastp at Q25 and MiXCR, keeping in-frame beta chains. Duplicate CDR3 protein sequences are folded into a single record with the most common DNA and genes. A total of under 550,000 distinct CDR3 sequences appear in this sample, 85% of them only once. The ten largest clonotypes hold about 0.12% of the sample. The material sequenced was CD8+ T cells from PBMCs. Source of these receptors: a human donor with multiple sclerosis.

The genes are TRBV29-1 and TRBJ2-1; the match to TRBD2 covers 8 bases. The CDR3 contains 16 residues. CDR1 is SQVTM, CDR2 ANQGSEA, per germline. Losses at the gene ends were 2 bases for V and 0 bases for J; bases not matched to a gene: 6. The CDR3 reads CSVELLADSSYNEQFF. CDR3 in DNA: TGCAGCGTTGAACTACTAGCGGACAGCTCCTACAATGAGCAGTTCTTC.

The chain joins TRBV6-6 to TRBJ2-5; the match to TRBD1 covers 10 bases. The trim removed 4 bases at V and 4 bases at J, leaving 9 bases unmatched. The CDR3 spans 16 residues. Germline CDR1 is MNHNY and CDR2 is SVGAGI (reference sequence). Here the CDR3 DNA reads TGTGCCAGCAGTTCTCCCCGACAGGGGGCGGCAGAGACCCAGTACTTC. It is translated as CASSSPRQGAAETQYF.

The CDR3 DNA follows: TGTGCCAGCAGTTACTCCGGACAGGGGGGCACTGAAGCTTTCTTT. As protein: CASSYSGQGGTEAFF. J is TRBJ1-1 and V is TRBV6-5; 10 bases fit TRBD1. The CDR3 extends over 15 amino acids. The V gene end was trimmed by 0 bases and the J gene end by 4 bases; junction bases not matched to a gene: 2. CDR1 MNHEY and CDR2 SVGAGI come from the germline V gene.

This chain links TRBV7-6 with TRBJ1-5; D is unclear. The CDR3 extends over 15 amino acids. V lost 2 bases and J 2 bases, leaving 10 bases between the germline ends. Germline V gene sequence: CDR1 SGHVS, CDR2 FNYEAQ. CDR3 residues: CASSLYPRGNQPQHF. CDR3 bases: TGTGCCAGCAGCTTATACCCGCGGGGCAATCAGCCCCAGCATTTT.

The CDR3 bases are TGTGCCAGCAGCCAAGATAGGACGTACCAAGAGACCCAGTACTTC. Amino acids: CASSQDRTYQETQYF. The V and J genes are TRBV3-1 and TRBJ2-5; D is undetermined. V dropped 0 bases and J dropped 0 bases, with 8 bases sitting between them. CDR3 length: 15 residues. Per the germline V gene, CDR1 is LGHDT and CDR2 is YNNKEL (reference sequence).

The chain has TRBV4-1 and TRBJ2-7; 8 bases map to TRBD2. The germline CDR1 and CDR2 sequences are MGHRA and YSYEKL. This CDR3 is 17 amino acids long. V was pared by 1 base and J by 5 bases, with 13 bases of the junction left unmatched. DNA for the CDR3: TGCGCCAGCAGCCAAGCTGGGGGAGCGGGAGCCTTCCACGAGCAGTACTTC. Its protein is CASSQAGGAGAFHEQYF.

This clonotype was picked up one time. One end of the junction is discordant with germline, which a read error may explain. The chain links TRBV7-9 to TRBJ1-5, with 7 bases fitting TRBD1. The germline CDR1 and CDR2 sequences are SEHNR and FQNEAQ (reference sequence). This CDR3 contains 14 residues. CDR3 amino acids: CASSYGGGKQPQHF. For the CDR3, the DNA is TGTGCCAGCAGCTACGGAGGGGGCAAGCAGCCCCAGCATTTT.

The chain has TRBV5-5 and TRBJ2-2, with TRBD1 matching 11 bases. V dropped 3 bases and J dropped 7; count of bases not matched to a gene: 8. The CDR3 totals 16 residues. In germline, CDR1 is SGHKS, CDR2 YYEKEE (reference sequence). CDR3: CASSSRTGGWGGELFF. The CDR3 coding sequence is TGTGCCAGCAGCTCCCGGACAGGGGGCTGGGGCGGGGAGCTGTTTTTT. Looking up the rest from reference TRBV5-5 and TRBJ2-2 gives the full variable domain: DAGVTQSPTHLIKTRGQQVTLRCSPISGHKSVSWYQQVLGQGPQFIFQYYEKEERGRGNFPDRFSARQFPNYSSELNVNALLLGDSALYLCASSSRTGGWGGELFFGEGSRLTVL.

The rearrangement joins TRBV7-3 to TRBJ1-2; D is possibly TRBD1 (5 bases). CDR3 size: 13 residues. Germline V CDR1 and CDR2: SGHTA, FQGTGA. V was cut by 2 bases and J by 7 bases, with 11 bases left in between. CDR3 sequence reads: CASSLGDGGGYTF. CDR3 sequence (DNA): TGTGCCAGCAGCTTAGGGGACGGCGGTGGCTACACCTTC.